This entry lists 30 T cell receptor beta chains sequenced from one sample in a study of CD8+ T cells in alopecia areata. RNA, once extracted, was reverse transcribed into cDNA for use as the sequencing template. Clones were sequenced by immunoSEQ multiplex PCR, and TCRdb holds only the in-frame ones, with some missing. The data show roughly 100,000 clones, with approximately 58% seen just once and around 9% held by the top ten. Source material: CD4+ T cells sorted from blood. These TCRs come from a human donor in good health.

The chain employs TRBV29-1 and TRBJ2-1; D is possibly TRBD2 (5 bases). Germline CDR1 is SQVTM and CDR2 is ANQGSEA. Trimming pared 4 bases from V and 8 bases from J, leaving 12 bases between. The CDR3 extends over 12 amino acids. In nucleotides, the CDR3 is TGCAGCGTTGCTTCTCCTAGCTATGAGCAGTTCTTC. Protein product: CSVASPSYEQFF.

The CDR3 DNA reads TGTGCCAGCAGCTTGAGTCTTTCAGGCGGCTACACCTTC. It encodes CASSLSLSGGYTF. The V gene is TRBV5-6, the J gene TRBJ1-2; D remains unclear. This CDR3 comprises 13 residues. The V gene's germline CDR1 is SGHDT and CDR2 YYEEEE. Trimming shortened V by 1 base and J by 8 bases, and 12 bases separated the two germline ends. The full variable domain, with the rest looked up from reference TRBV5-6 and TRBJ1-2, is DAGVTQSPTHLIKTRGQQVTLRCSPKSGHDTVSWYQQALGQGPQFIFQYYEEEERQRGNFPDRFSGHQFPNYSSELNVNALLLGDSALYLCASSLSLSGGYTFGSGTRLTVV.

The chain recombines TRBV30 with TRBJ2-1; D is uncertain. The V and J ends lost 3 bases and 2 bases respectively, with 2 bases between them. Germline assignment: CDR1 GTSNPN and CDR2 SVGIG (reference sequence). The CDR3 has 11 amino acids. DNA for the CDR3: TGTGCCTGGAGGACCTACAATGAGCAGTTCTTC. It codes for CAWRTYNEQFF. The full variable domain, in which reference TRBV30 and TRBJ2-1 provide the parts outside the CDR3, is SQTIHQWPATLVQPVGSPLSLECTVEGTSNPNLYWYRQAAGRGLQLLFYSVGIGQISSEVPQNLSASRPQDRQFILSSKKLLLSDSGFYLCAWRTYNEQFFGPGTRLTVL.

This clone was found a few times. V usage is TRBV5-1 and J usage is TRBJ2-7; D is uncertain. V was clipped by 4 bases and J by 2 bases, with 13 bases between them. CDR1 and CDR2 from the germline V gene are SGHRS and YFSETQ. This CDR3 has 14 amino acids. CDR3 coding DNA: TGCGCCAGCAGCAATCAAGGACGGACCTACGAGCAGTACTTC. Protein product: CASSNQGRTYEQYF.

The V gene is TRBV5-1, the J gene TRBJ2-1; no clear D. The germline gives CDR1 SGHRS, CDR2 YFSETQ. This CDR3 is built from 13 residues. V was cut by 0 bases and J by 9 bases, with 10 bases left in between. Here the CDR3 DNA reads TGCGCCAGCAGCTTGGATTGGCGAGGTGAGCAGTTCTTC. Its protein product is CASSLDWRGEQFF.

The rearrangement uses TRBV5-5 and TRBJ2-5, with 10 bases aligning to TRBD1. Germline loops: CDR1 SGHKS, CDR2 YYEKEE (reference sequence). There are 14 residues in the CDR3. Trimming at V came to 4 bases and at J to 5 bases, leaving 5 bases not matched to a gene. The DNA of the CDR3 is TGTGCCAGCAGCCGACAGGGGGCGGCGGAGACCCAGTACTTC. Residues: CASSRQGAAETQYF.

Details on this clone: One junction end does not reproduce the germline sequence, and a read error may be involved. The chain is built from TRBV5-1 and TRBJ2-1; 13 nucleotides align to TRBD2. Germline CDR1 SGHRS, CDR2 YFSETQ. The CDR3 loop spans 15 amino acids. The CDR3 nucleotides are TGCGTCAGCAGCCCCGGGACTAGCGGGGTTAATGAGCAGTTCTTC. As protein: CVSSPGTSGVNEQFF.

This chain joins TRBV14 and TRBJ1-1; D is uncertain. The V end lost 5 bases, the J end lost 0 bases, and 13 bases lay between the germline ends. The CDR3 contains 15 residues. The germline CDR1 and CDR2 sequences are SGHDN and FVKESK. Here the CDR3 DNA reads TGTGCCAGCAGCGTCCAACCTACAGTGAACACTGAAGCTTTCTTT. Translated: CASSVQPTVNTEAFF.

The V gene is TRBV30, the J gene TRBJ1-1; no reliable D call. CDR3 length: 14 amino acids. Germline V lookup: CDR1 GTSNPN, CDR2 SVGIG (reference sequence). V lost 4 bases and J lost 1, with 13 bases in between. CDR3 DNA: TGTGCCTGGACCCACCTGGCAGCGAACACTGAAGCTTTCTTT. Encoded protein: CAWTHLAANTEAFF.

This sequence joins TRBV27 and TRBJ1-4, with TRBD1 identical over 7 bases. Germline V CDR1 and CDR2: MNHEY, SMNVEV (reference sequence). Trimming at V came to 5 bases and at J to 8 bases, leaving 14 bases not matched to a gene. The CDR3 is 16 residues long. CDR3 bases: TGTGCCAGCAGTCTGCACCCGACAGGGATTAACGAAAAACTGTTTTTT. Translation gives CASSLHPTGINEKLFF.

The chain combines TRBV29-1 with TRBJ2-3, with 12 bases lining up with TRBD2. V lost 7 bases and J lost 4; bases outside the gene matches: 6. This CDR3 has 14 amino acids. CDR1 SQVTM and CDR2 ANQGSEA come from the germline V gene. For the CDR3, the DNA is TGCAGCGCCGGACTAGCGGGGTTTGCAGATACGCAGTATTTT. As protein: CSAGLAGFADTQYF.

V is TRBV5-1 and J is TRBJ2-3; 7 nucleotides line up with TRBD2. The CDR3 length is 14 residues. CDR1 is SGHRS and CDR2 is YFSETQ in the germline V gene. V was clipped by 4 bases and J by 7 bases; unmatched bases: 9. The CDR3 here is CASSPGTTVNTQYF. In DNA, the CDR3 is TGCGCCAGCAGCCCCGGGACTACGGTAAATACGCAGTATTTT.

The chain employs TRBV5-1 and TRBJ2-7, with 11 positions matching TRBD2. This CDR3 is built from 19 residues. V gave up 4 bases and J gave up 0 bases; unmatched junction bases: 15. The germline CDR1 and CDR2 sequences are SGHRS and YFSETQ. CDR3 residues: CASSATSGELARSSYEQYF. As DNA, the CDR3 is TGCGCCAGCAGCGCGACTAGCGGGGAATTAGCGAGGAGCTCCTACGAGCAGTACTTC.

This chain uses TRBV4-2 with TRBJ2-1; TRBD2 matches 8 bases. J gave up 2 bases and V 4 bases, and 10 bases lay outside the gene matches. Germline CDR1 LGHNA, CDR2 YNFKEQ. The CDR3 runs to 17 residues. The CDR3 nucleotides are TGTGCCAGCAGCCGCACTACCACGGGGGGGACCTACAATGAGCAGTTCTTC. Amino acids: CASSRTTTGGTYNEQFF.

This clone was found a few times. V is TRBV15 and J is TRBJ1-3; no firm D call. Germline V lookup: CDR1 LNHNV, CDR2 YYDKDF (reference sequence). V lost 3 bases and J 0 bases, leaving 12 bases between the germline ends. The CDR3 consists of 16 residues. The chain's CDR3 is CATSSTGLLSGNTIYF. The CDR3 DNA is TGTGCCACCAGCAGTACCGGGCTACTCTCTGGAAACACCATATATTTT.

V gene TRBV5-6 combines with J gene TRBJ2-5; no clear D. The CDR3 spans 12 residues. Germline V gene data show CDR1 as SGHDT and CDR2 as YYEEEE. V was cut by 4 bases and J by 1 base, with 5 bases left in between. CDR3 bases: TGTGCCAGCAGCCTGTTCCAAGAGACCCAGTACTTC. It translates to CASSLFQETQYF.

This clone appeared once. The rearrangement links TRBV7-2 to TRBJ2-5, with TRBD2 identical over 10 bases. The CDR3 has 16 residues. Germline V gene sequence: CDR1 SGHTA, CDR2 FQGNSA. V shed 5 bases, J shed 4 bases, and the junction held 10 bases outside the gene matches. The CDR3 here is CASSTHLAGARETQYF. The CDR3 bases are TGTGCCAGCAGCACGCACCTAGCGGGGGCGCGAGAGACCCAGTACTTC.

A single count supports this clone. The chain is built from TRBV30 and TRBJ2-3; 8 bases are a match to TRBD2. Germline CDR1 and CDR2: GTSNPN and SVGIG (reference sequence). V was clipped by 5 bases and J by 2 bases; unmatched bases: 9. The CDR3 is 15 residues long. In DNA, the CDR3 is TGTGCCTGGGACCTAGGACTAGCAAACACAGATACGCAGTATTTT. Its protein product is CAWDLGLANTDTQYF.

The rearrangement links TRBV7-9 to TRBJ2-5, with a weak D call TRBD1 (5 bases). V was shortened by 2 bases and J by 1 base, with 8 bases between the two germline ends. The length of the CDR3 is 14 residues. CDR1 SEHNR and CDR2 FQNEAQ come from the germline V gene (reference sequence). In nucleotides, the CDR3 is TGTGCCAGCAGCTTAATTAGGGGCCAAGAGACCCAGTACTTC. Protein: CASSLIRGQETQYF.

CDR3 loop: CSVIRVSKETQYF. CDR3 sequence (DNA): TGCAGCGTCATCAGGGTGTCCAAAGAGACCCAGTACTTC. The V gene is TRBV29-1, the J gene TRBJ2-5; D perhaps matches TRBD1 (5 bases). Germline values: CDR1 SQVTM, CDR2 ANQGSEA. The CDR3 loop spans 13 amino acids. V was pared by 6 bases and J by 3 bases, with 14 bases between.

V and J are TRBV30 and TRBJ2-7, with D perhaps matching TRBD1 (5 bases). V was cut by 0 bases and J by 2 bases, with 8 bases left in between. The CDR3 is made up of 13 amino acids. The germline V gene has CDR1 GTSNPN and CDR2 SVGIG (reference sequence). The CDR3 region has the DNA TGTGCCTGGAGTGTAAAACAGGCCTACGAGCAGTACTTC. Translation: CAWSVKQAYEQYF.

This clone was observed a handful of times. The J gene is TRBJ1-2, the V gene TRBV19, with D possibly matching TRBD1 (5 bases). The germline CDR1 and CDR2 sequences are LNHDA and SQIVND (reference sequence). This CDR3 region has 14 residues. Between the trimmed V and J ends, which lost 6 bases and 4 bases, there was a span of 15 bases. The CDR3 protein is CASSEDRSSYGYTF. In DNA, the CDR3 is TGTGCCAGTAGCGAAGACAGATCCAGCTATGGCTACACCTTC.

CDR3 DNA sequence: TGTGCCAGCAGTCCTGCCATAGCGGGGGGGGGAGAGACCCAGTACTTC. This translates into CASSPAIAGGGETQYF. This chain uses TRBV6-6 with TRBJ2-5; 11 nucleotides match TRBD2. Trimming cost V 5 bases and J 4 bases; bases outside gene matches: 9. The CDR3 spans 16 residues. Germline V lookup: CDR1 MNHNY, CDR2 SVGAGI (reference sequence).

The V and J genes are TRBV5-4 and TRBJ1-1; 7 bases agree with TRBD1. V lost 2 bases to trimming and J lost 9 bases; unmatched junction nucleotides: 4. The CDR3 is made up of 12 amino acids. Germline CDR1 reads SGHNT; CDR2 reads YYREEE (reference sequence). CDR3 residues: CASSLDRVKAFF. CDR3 nucleotide sequence: TGTGCCAGCAGCTTAGACAGGGTTAAAGCTTTCTTT.

The genes are TRBV7-2 and TRBJ2-5; unclear D gene. The CDR3 has 15 residues. The V gene lost 0 bases and the J gene lost 1 base, with 9 bases spanning the gap. Germline V gene sequence: CDR1 SGHTA, CDR2 FQGNSA. In nucleotides, the CDR3 is TGTGCCAGCAGCTTAGCGCGTCACCGCCAAGAGACCCAGTACTTC. This codes for CASSLARHRQETQYF.

The J gene is TRBJ2-7, the V gene TRBV7-9, with TRBD1 as a possible D gene (5 bases). The CDR3 has 13 residues. Trimming pared 1 base from V and 3 bases from J, leaving 7 bases between. Germline assignment: CDR1 SEHNR and CDR2 FQNEAQ (reference sequence). The DNA for the CDR3 is TGTGCCAGCAGCTTAGAGCAGGGCTACGAGCAGTACTTC. This sequence encodes CASSLEQGYEQYF.

The V and J genes are TRBV30 and TRBJ2-5; 7 bases are shared with TRBD2. CDR1 and CDR2 from the germline V gene are GTSNPN and SVGIG (reference sequence). The length of the CDR3 is 15 residues. After removal of 4 bases from V and 5 bases from J, the junction contained 13 bases not matched to a gene. The CDR3 sequence is CAWKPGGGDRETQYF. CDR3 DNA sequence: TGTGCCTGGAAGCCGGGGGGAGGAGACCGGGAGACCCAGTACTTC.

The rearrangement joins TRBV4-1 to TRBJ2-7; TRBD2 aligns across 11 bases. CDR3 size: 15 residues. With V trimmed by 2 bases and J by 3 bases, 3 bases remained unmatched. Germline-derived CDR1 and CDR2 are MGHRA and YSYEKL. The CDR3 protein is CASSQPTSGGYEQYF. The CDR3 region has the DNA TGCGCCAGCAGCCAACCAACTAGCGGGGGCTACGAGCAGTACTTC.

In its sample, this clone was seen a few times. The chain uses TRBV19 and TRBJ1-2; a weak D match, TRBD1 (5 bases). V lost 5 bases and J lost 5, with 9 bases in between. The CDR3 runs 12 residues. The germline gives CDR1 LNHDA, CDR2 SQIVND (reference sequence). The CDR3 coding sequence is TGTGCCAGTAGTCCCGGGACGTATGGCTACACCTTC. This codes for CASSPGTYGYTF.

This clone was detected a few times. The chain employs TRBV6-6 and TRBJ1-6; the D is unclear. The germline gives CDR1 MNHNY, CDR2 SVGAGI (reference sequence). Deletions cut 7 bases from V and 10 bases from J, with 14 bases between. CDR3 length: 13 residues. CDR3 sequence reads: CASIPTVESPLHF. In nucleotides, the CDR3 is TGTGCCAGCATCCCAACAGTGGAGTCACCCCTCCACTTT.